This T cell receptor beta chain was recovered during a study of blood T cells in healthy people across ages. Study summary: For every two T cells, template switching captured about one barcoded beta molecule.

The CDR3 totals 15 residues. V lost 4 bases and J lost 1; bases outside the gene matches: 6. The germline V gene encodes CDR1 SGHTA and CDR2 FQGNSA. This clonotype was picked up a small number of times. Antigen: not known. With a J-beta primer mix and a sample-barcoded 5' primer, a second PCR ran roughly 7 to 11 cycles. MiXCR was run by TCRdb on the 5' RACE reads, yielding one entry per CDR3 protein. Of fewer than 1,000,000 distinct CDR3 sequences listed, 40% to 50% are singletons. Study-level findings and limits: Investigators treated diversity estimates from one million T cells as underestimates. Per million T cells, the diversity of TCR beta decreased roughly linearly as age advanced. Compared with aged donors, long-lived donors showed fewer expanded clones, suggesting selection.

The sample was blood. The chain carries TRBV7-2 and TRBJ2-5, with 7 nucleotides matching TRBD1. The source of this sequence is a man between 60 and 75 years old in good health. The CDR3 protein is CASSSGQSIQETQYF. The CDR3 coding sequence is TGTGCCAGCAGCTCGGGACAGTCGATCCAAGAGACCCAGTACTTC.